This T cell receptor beta chain was identified during a study of shared clonotypes between healthy human individuals. J lost 8 bases, V lost 0 bases, and 9 bases had no gene match. This CDR3 spans 16 amino acids. In germline, CDR1 is WNHNN, CDR2 SYGVQD (reference sequence). Produced via immunoSEQ multiplex PCR; TCRdb's table is partial and in-frame only. The data show some 1 million clones, under 80% seen once. The rearrangement links TRBV10-1 to TRBJ2-1; 8 bases align to TRBD2. Sequenced material: memory CD4+ T cells sorted from blood. Subset in this sample: CD45RA-negative fraction. The TCR comes from a man aged 18 to 30 in good health. CDR3 protein: CASSESSGTRDHEQFF. The CDR3 DNA reads TGCGCCAGCAGTGAGTCGTCCGGGACTAGGGACCATGAGCAGTTCTTC.